The next 31 T cell receptor beta chains were all read from a single sample in a study of T cell responses to AZD1222 COVID-19 vaccine. Profiling relied on immunoSEQ multiplex PCR, and the TCRdb table lists in-frame clones only, not all of them. Of about 130,000 clones listed, 88% are singletons. Sequenced here: peripheral blood, sampled 28 days after the second AZD1222 dose. All receptors derive from an adult who received the AZD1222 COVID-19 vaccine.

There are a few counts of this clone. The V and J genes are TRBV27 and TRBJ1-1; tentative D call: TRBD1 (5 bases). This CDR3 is 14 amino acids long. V lost 4 bases and J lost 5, with 14 bases in between. Looked up from germline, CDR1 is MNHEY and CDR2 is SMNVEV (reference sequence). CDR3 nucleotides: TGTGCCAGCAGTTATGTCGGAGGGGAAACTGAAGCTTTCTTT. Translated: CASSYVGGETEAFF.

This chain links TRBV19 with TRBJ1-1, with a weak D call TRBD1 (5 bases). CDR1 is LNHDA and CDR2 is SQIVND in the germline V gene (reference sequence). This CDR3 has 15 amino acids. V gave up 7 bases and J gave up 1 base, with 16 bases separating them. The CDR3 spells CASKGRGLPNTEAFF. The CDR3 DNA sequence: TGTGCCAGTAAGGGGAGGGGCCTCCCGAACACTGAAGCTTTCTTT.

This clone was found once. The chain joins TRBV7-9 to TRBJ1-6; 8 nucleotides align to TRBD1. V shed 2 bases and J 8 bases; nucleotides not matched to a gene: 2. The germline V gene encodes CDR1 SEHNR and CDR2 FQNEAQ (reference sequence). CDR3 length: 14 amino acids. The CDR3 is CASSLTGGHSPLHF. The CDR3 region has the DNA TGTGCCAGCAGCTTAACAGGGGGGCATTCACCCCTCCACTTT.

This clone was recorded a few times. The gene calls are TRBV6-5 and TRBJ2-2; the D is unclear. V lost 3 bases to trimming and J lost 4 bases, with 9 bases between them. Germline V gene data show CDR1 as MNHEY and CDR2 as SVGAGI. This CDR3 is built from 14 residues. The CDR3 is CASSYTPTTGELFF. The CDR3 coding sequence is TGTGCCAGCAGTTATACACCAACCACCGGGGAGCTGTTTTTT.

This chain joins TRBV5-5 and TRBJ2-1; D gene unclear. Germline assignment: CDR1 SGHKS and CDR2 YYEKEE (reference sequence). Trimming took off 5 bases at V and 1 base at J, with 13 bases between the two ends. The CDR3 covers 15 residues. The CDR3 region is CASRRGAGSYNEQFF. In DNA form, the CDR3 reads TGTGCCAGCAGGCGCGGTGCAGGATCCTACAATGAGCAGTTCTTC.

The J gene is TRBJ1-1, the V gene TRBV6-2 or TRBV6-3; D remains ambiguous. The germline V gene has CDR1 MNHEY and CDR2 SVGEGT. The V and J ends lost 4 bases and 0 bases respectively, with 6 bases between them. This CDR3 is 13 amino acids long. CDR3 nucleotides: TGTGCCAGCAGTTTGGGATTGAACACTGAAGCTTTCTTT. Amino acid sequence: CASSLGLNTEAFF.

The chain is built from TRBV7-8 and TRBJ1-6; a possible D gene is TRBD1 (6 bases). The germline V and J ends were trimmed by 4 bases and 4 bases, with 14 bases remaining between them. CDR1 is SGHVS and CDR2 is FQNEAQ in the germline V gene. The CDR3 runs 16 residues. The CDR3, as DNA: TGTGCCAGCAGCTCCCCCTCGGGACAATATAATTCACCCCTCCACTTT. It codes for CASSSPSGQYNSPLHF.

The chain is built from TRBV28 and TRBJ2-7, with 8 bases matching TRBD2. V gave up 3 bases and J gave up 4 bases; unmatched junction bases: 2. The CDR3 totals 13 residues. CDR1 MDHEN and CDR2 SYDVKM come from the germline V gene. This CDR3 reads CASSFIAGYEQYF. CDR3 bases: TGTGCCAGCAGTTTTATAGCGGGATACGAGCAGTACTTC.

V is TRBV7-9 and J is TRBJ1-1, with D perhaps matching TRBD1 (5 bases). Germline loops: CDR1 SEHNR, CDR2 FQNEAQ (reference sequence). The CDR3 sequence is 15 residues long. With 1 base removed from V and 3 bases from J, the gap between germline ends came to 12 bases. This CDR3 is CASSLVAGTHTEAFF. Here the CDR3 DNA reads TGTGCCAGCAGCTTAGTAGCGGGGACCCACACTGAAGCTTTCTTT.

The rearrangement uses TRBV7-8 and TRBJ2-1, with 7 bases lining up with TRBD1. The length of the CDR3 is 17 residues. Germline lookup yields CDR1 SGHVS and CDR2 FQNEAQ. The V segment lost 5 bases and the J segment 4 bases; nucleotides outside the gene matches: 14. DNA for the CDR3: TGTGCCAGCAGCCTTAAATACAGGGGCGAGGGGTACAATGAGCAGTTCTTC. Amino acids: CASSLKYRGEGYNEQFF.

The chain employs TRBV7-2 and TRBJ1-2; 7 bases fit TRBD1. With 5 bases clipped from V and 1 base from J, the junction kept 4 bases outside the gene matches. The CDR3 contains 14 residues. CDR1 and CDR2 (germline): SGHTA, FQGNSA. In DNA form, the CDR3 reads TGTGCCAGCAGCCCCCAGGGGGATAACTATGGCTACACCTTC. Protein product: CASSPQGDNYGYTF.

The gene calls are TRBV5-6 and TRBJ2-7; 8 bases map to TRBD1. The germline gives CDR1 SGHDT, CDR2 YYEEEE. Unmatched junction bases numbered 7, after V lost 2 bases and J lost 0 bases. This CDR3 spans 16 amino acids. As DNA, the CDR3 is TGTGCCAGCAGCTTATTTCAGGGGGCCGGCTCCTACGAGCAGTACTTC. Amino acid sequence: CASSLFQGAGSYEQYF. The variable domain in full, with the rest retrieved from reference TRBV5-6 and TRBJ2-7, is DAGVTQSPTHLIKTRGQQVTLRCSPKSGHDTVSWYQQALGQGPQFIFQYYEEEERQRGNFPDRFSGHQFPNYSSELNVNALLLGDSALYLCASSLFQGAGSYEQYFGPGTRLTVT.

The chain carries TRBV28 and TRBJ2-7, with D hard to call. The CDR3 contains 15 residues. CDR1 and CDR2 (germline): MDHEN, SYDVKM. V lost 7 bases and J lost 4, with 20 bases in between. The CDR3 DNA sequence: TGTGCCAGCAAAGTCGACGGGCGGAATAAGTACGAGCAGTACTTC. Translation: CASKVDGRNKYEQYF.

The chain combines TRBV9 with TRBJ2-2; TRBD2 matches 8 bases. J was trimmed by 5 bases and V by 4 bases; bases with no gene match: 13. The germline V gene encodes CDR1 SGDLS and CDR2 YYNGEE. This CDR3 comprises 17 residues. In nucleotides, the CDR3 is TGTGCCAGCAGCCTACCCAGCGGGAGCGGGGGAACCGGGGAGCTGTTTTTT. It translates to CASSLPSGSGGTGELFF.

The V call is TRBV27, the J call TRBJ2-2, with 9 positions matching TRBD1. Germline assignment: CDR1 MNHEY and CDR2 SMNVEV (reference sequence). The CDR3 contains 15 residues. The V segment lost 4 bases and the J segment 6 bases; nucleotides outside the gene matches: 6. The chain's CDR3 is CASSSGTGYAGELFF. Here the CDR3 DNA reads TGTGCCAGCAGTTCGGGGACAGGGTATGCCGGGGAGCTGTTTTTT.

This chain links TRBV10-1 with TRBJ1-2; 8 bases are a match to TRBD1. V shed 4 bases and J 4 bases; nucleotides not matched to a gene: 14. The CDR3 contains 17 residues. The germline CDR1 and CDR2 sequences are WNHNN and SYGVQD (reference sequence). The CDR3 coding sequence is TGCGCCAGCAGTGCTAGGACAGGGTTTCAAGGGTGCTATGGCTACACCTTC. Its translation is CASSARTGFQGCYGYTF.

J is TRBJ1-5 and V is TRBV23-1; 12 bases align to TRBD1. TRBV23-1 is designated an ORF whose function remains uncertain. This CDR3 region has 18 residues. V was pared by 7 bases and J by 1 base, with 11 bases of the junction left unmatched. CDR3 sequence: CASIPRGTGGWSNQPQHF. In nucleotides, the CDR3 is TGCGCCAGCATCCCCAGGGGGACAGGGGGCTGGAGCAATCAGCCCCAGCATTTT.

The chain carries TRBV28 and TRBJ2-2, with TRBD2 matching over 9 bases. The J segment lost 2 bases and the V segment lost 5 bases, leaving 9 bases of the junction unmatched. The germline V gene encodes CDR1 MDHEN and CDR2 SYDVKM. The CDR3 is made up of 17 amino acids. The CDR3 reads CASSPLAGRPNTGELFF. The CDR3 region has the DNA TGTGCCAGCAGTCCCCTAGCGGGGCGACCAAACACCGGGGAGCTGTTTTTT.

The chain has TRBV28 and TRBJ1-1, with D maybe TRBD1 (6 bases). Germline V gene lookup returns CDR1 MDHEN and CDR2 SYDVKM. V lost 4 bases, J lost 3 bases, and 12 bases lay in between. This CDR3 has 14 residues. CDR3 DNA: TGTGCCAGCAGTTCGGGGGGGGCGGACACTGAAGCTTTCTTT. This translates into CASSSGGADTEAFF.

The chain has TRBV3-1 (or the pseudogene TRBV3-2) and TRBJ1-5, with D uncertain. V lost 4 bases to trimming and J lost 3 bases, with 4 bases between them. The CDR3 totals 12 residues. CDR1 is LGHDT and CDR2 is YNNKEL in the germline V gene (reference sequence). This CDR3 reads CASSRDNQPQHF. DNA for the CDR3: TGTGCCAGCAGCCGCGACAATCAGCCCCAGCATTTT.

The rearrangement joins TRBV7-9 to TRBJ2-7, with D uncertain. CDR1 is SEHNR and CDR2 is FQNEAQ in the germline V gene (reference sequence). V was trimmed by 5 bases and J by 6 bases, leaving 8 bases between them. The length of the CDR3 is 11 residues. The CDR3: CASSADREQYF. The CDR3 bases are TGTGCCAGCAGCGCCGACCGCGAGCAGTACTTC.

This chain uses TRBV3-1 (or the pseudogene TRBV3-2) with TRBJ1-2; 8 bases match TRBD1. Per germline, CDR1 LGHDT and CDR2 YNNKEL (reference sequence). Trimming cost V 2 bases and J 4 bases; bases outside gene matches: 0. The CDR3 is made up of 13 amino acids. As DNA, the CDR3 is TGTGCCAGCAGCCAAACAGGGGGCTATGGCTACACCTTC. Residues: CASSQTGGYGYTF.

This chain joins TRBV27 and TRBJ1-1; tentative D call: TRBD1 (6 bases). V was pared by 5 bases and J by 3 bases, with 16 bases between. From germline, CDR1 is MNHEY and CDR2 SMNVEV (reference sequence). The CDR3 extends over 15 amino acids. The CDR3 DNA follows: TGTGCCAGCAGTCCCCACAGGGATGGGTACACTGAAGCTTTCTTT. This sequence encodes CASSPHRDGYTEAFF.

This chain links TRBV29-1 with TRBJ1-5; TRBD1 matches at 9 bases. Germline V gene sequence: CDR1 SQVTM, CDR2 ANQGSEA. The J segment lost 4 bases and the V segment lost 6 bases, leaving 4 bases of the junction unmatched. The CDR3 runs to 13 residues. CDR3 in amino acids: CSVAGTGNQPQHF. CDR3 DNA: TGCAGCGTAGCCGGGACAGGGAATCAGCCCCAGCATTTT.

This rearrangement joins TRBV7-2 to TRBJ1-2; maybe TRBD1 (5 bases). The CDR3 is 14 amino acids. Germline CDR1 and CDR2: SGHTA and FQGNSA. The V gene lost 1 base and the J gene lost 4 bases, with 10 bases spanning the gap. CDR3 coding DNA: TGTGCCAGCAGCTTAGGGGGGGTTAGCTATGGCTACACCTTC. As protein: CASSLGGVSYGYTF.

The V gene is TRBV20-1, the J gene TRBJ2-5; no definite D call. From germline, CDR1 is DFQATT and CDR2 SNEGSKA (reference sequence). Trimming cost V 6 bases and J 7 bases, with 9 bases left between them. The CDR3 is made up of 10 amino acids. In nucleotides, the CDR3 is TGCAGTGCCCCTGCCGGGACCCAGTACTTC. Its protein is CSAPAGTQYF.

The chain carries TRBV7-2 and TRBJ1-5, with 8 bases aligning to TRBD1. The CDR3 extends over 15 amino acids. Germline V gives CDR1 SGHTA, CDR2 FQGNSA. Trimming at V came to 5 bases and at J to 7 bases, leaving 10 bases not matched to a gene. The CDR3 coding sequence is TGTGCCAGCAGCCGTGGACAGGGCCTTTGGCAGCCCCAGCATTTT. It codes for CASSRGQGLWQPQHF. The full variable domain, with the rest looked up from reference TRBV7-2 and TRBJ1-5, is GAGVSQSPSNKVTEKGKDVELRCDPISGHTALYWYRQSLGQGLEFLIYFQGNSAPDKSGLPSDRFSAERTGGSVSTLTIQRTQQEDSAVYLCASSRGQGLWQPQHFGDGTRLSIL.

This rearrangement joins TRBV6-5 to TRBJ1-5; 9 bases align to TRBD1. V gave up 0 bases and J gave up 5 bases; unmatched junction bases: 2. CDR1 is MNHEY, CDR2 SVGAGI, per germline. This CDR3 is built from 15 residues. CDR3 nucleotide sequence: TGTGCCAGCAGTTACTCGGGACAGGGTGATCAGCCCCAGCATTTT. Translated, it gives CASSYSGQGDQPQHF.

The chain recombines TRBV28 with TRBJ1-5; TRBD1 matches at 7 bases. Germline assignment: CDR1 MDHEN and CDR2 SYDVKM. This CDR3 has 14 amino acids. With V trimmed by 4 bases and J by 10 bases, 10 bases remained unmatched. In nucleotides, the CDR3 is TGTGCCAGCAGTTCGGGGACAGTTTCTTCCCCCCAGCATTTT. Translating gives CASSSGTVSSPQHF.

The chain links TRBV5-1 to TRBJ2-3; D gene unclear. Germline CDR1 reads SGHRS; CDR2 reads YFSETQ. The length of the CDR3 is 13 residues. Trimming took off 1 base at V and 1 base at J, with 4 bases between the two ends. The CDR3 DNA sequence: TGCGCCAGCAGCTTGAGCGGCACAGATACGCAGTATTTT. Residues: CASSLSGTDTQYF.

V gene TRBV19 combines with J gene TRBJ1-2; no firm D call. This CDR3 is 15 amino acids long. V lost 1 base and J lost 0, with 9 bases in between. Germline CDR1 LNHDA, CDR2 SQIVND (reference sequence). The CDR3 nucleotides are TGTGCCAGTAGTATAGGCCCCGGAGCTAACTATGGCTACACCTTC. It yields the protein CASSIGPGANYGYTF.